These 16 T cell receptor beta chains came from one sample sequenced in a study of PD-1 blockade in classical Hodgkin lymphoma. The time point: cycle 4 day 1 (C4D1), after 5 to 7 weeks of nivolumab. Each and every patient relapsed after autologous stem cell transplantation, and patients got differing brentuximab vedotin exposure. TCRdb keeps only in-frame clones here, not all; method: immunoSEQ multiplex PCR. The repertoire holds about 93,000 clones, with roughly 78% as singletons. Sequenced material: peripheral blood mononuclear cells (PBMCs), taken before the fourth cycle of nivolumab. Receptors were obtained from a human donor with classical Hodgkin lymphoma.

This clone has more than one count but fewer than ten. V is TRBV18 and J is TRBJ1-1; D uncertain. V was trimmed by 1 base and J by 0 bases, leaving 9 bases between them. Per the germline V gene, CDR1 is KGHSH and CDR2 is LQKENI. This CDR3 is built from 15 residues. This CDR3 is CASSPHLEVNTEAFF. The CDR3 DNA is TGTGCCAGCTCACCACATCTCGAGGTGAACACTGAAGCTTTCTTT. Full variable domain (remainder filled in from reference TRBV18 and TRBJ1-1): NAGVMQNPRHLVRRRGQEARLRCSPMKGHSHVYWYRQLPEEGLKFMVYLQKENIIDESGMPKERFSAEFPKEGPSILRIQQVVRGDSAAYFCASSPHLEVNTEAFFGQGTRLTVV.

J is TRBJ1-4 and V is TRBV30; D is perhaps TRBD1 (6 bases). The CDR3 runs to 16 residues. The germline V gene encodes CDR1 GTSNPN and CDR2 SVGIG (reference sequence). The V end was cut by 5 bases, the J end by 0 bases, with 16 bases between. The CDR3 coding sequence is TGTGCCTGGGGACAGCCGGTCGGTGCAACTAATGAAAAACTGTTTTTT. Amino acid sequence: CAWGQPVGATNEKLFF.

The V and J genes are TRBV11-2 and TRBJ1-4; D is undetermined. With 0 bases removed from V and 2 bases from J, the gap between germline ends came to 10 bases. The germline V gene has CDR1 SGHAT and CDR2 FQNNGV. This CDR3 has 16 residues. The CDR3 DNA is TGTGCCAGCAGCTTAGACGTCGGACTCACTAATGAAAAACTGTTTTTT. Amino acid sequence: CASSLDVGLTNEKLFF.

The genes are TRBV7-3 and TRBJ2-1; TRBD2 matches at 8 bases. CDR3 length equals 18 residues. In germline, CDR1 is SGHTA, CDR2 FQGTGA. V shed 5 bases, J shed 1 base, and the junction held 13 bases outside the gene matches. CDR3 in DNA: TGTGCCAGCAGCCCGCGGGGGGTACAGGGTGGGTCCTACAATGAGCAGTTCTTC. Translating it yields CASSPRGVQGGSYNEQFF.

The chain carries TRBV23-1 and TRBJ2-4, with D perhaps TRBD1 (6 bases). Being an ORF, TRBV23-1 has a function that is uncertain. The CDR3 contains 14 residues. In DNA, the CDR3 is TGCGCGCCCCAGGGGATGATGGCCAAAAACATTCAGTACTTC. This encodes CAPQGMMAKNIQYF.

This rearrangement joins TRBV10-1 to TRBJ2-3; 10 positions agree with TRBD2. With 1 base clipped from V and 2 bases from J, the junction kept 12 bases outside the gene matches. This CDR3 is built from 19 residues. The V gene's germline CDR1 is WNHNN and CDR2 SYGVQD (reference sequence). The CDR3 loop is CASSELWAQLAGDTDTQYF. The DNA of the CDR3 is TGCGCCAGCAGTGAGTTATGGGCCCAGCTAGCGGGGGACACAGATACGCAGTATTTT.

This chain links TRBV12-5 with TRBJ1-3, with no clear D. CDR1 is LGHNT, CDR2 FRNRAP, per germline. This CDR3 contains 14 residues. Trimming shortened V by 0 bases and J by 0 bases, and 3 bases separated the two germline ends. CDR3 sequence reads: CASGLVVSGNTIYF. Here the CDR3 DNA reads TGTGCTAGTGGTTTGGTAGTCTCTGGAAACACCATATATTTT.

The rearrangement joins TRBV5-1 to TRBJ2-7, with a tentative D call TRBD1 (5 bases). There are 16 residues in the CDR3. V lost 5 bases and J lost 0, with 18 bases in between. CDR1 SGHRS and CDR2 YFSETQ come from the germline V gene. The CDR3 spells CASRIGPREPSYEQYF. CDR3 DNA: TGCGCCAGCAGAATTGGTCCCAGGGAACCCTCCTACGAGCAGTACTTC.

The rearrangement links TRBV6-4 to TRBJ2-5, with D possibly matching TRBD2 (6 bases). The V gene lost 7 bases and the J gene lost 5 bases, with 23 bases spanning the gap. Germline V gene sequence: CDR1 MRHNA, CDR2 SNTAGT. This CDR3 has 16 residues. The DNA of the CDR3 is TGTGCCAGCAACAACCCTGAGACTAGTCGATCCGAGACCCAGTACTTC. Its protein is CASNNPETSRSETQYF.

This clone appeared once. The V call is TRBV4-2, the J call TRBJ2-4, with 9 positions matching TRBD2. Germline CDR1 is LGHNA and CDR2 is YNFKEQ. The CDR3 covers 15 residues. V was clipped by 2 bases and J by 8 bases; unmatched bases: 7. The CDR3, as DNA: TGTGCCAGCAGCCAACGTCGGACTAGCGTGGACATTCAGTACTTC. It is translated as CASSQRRTSVDIQYF.

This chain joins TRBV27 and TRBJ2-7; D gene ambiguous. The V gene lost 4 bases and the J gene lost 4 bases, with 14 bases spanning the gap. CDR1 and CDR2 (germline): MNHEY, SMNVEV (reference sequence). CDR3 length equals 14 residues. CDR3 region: CASSSQNNLYEQYF. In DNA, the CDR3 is TGTGCCAGCAGTTCTCAGAATAATCTTTACGAGCAGTACTTC.

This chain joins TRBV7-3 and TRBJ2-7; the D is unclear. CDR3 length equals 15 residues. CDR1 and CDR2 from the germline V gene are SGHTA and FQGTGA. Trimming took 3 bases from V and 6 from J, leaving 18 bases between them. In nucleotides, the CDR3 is TGTGCCAGCAGCTTGGTCCCAGCAGCTGTCGGCGAGCAGTACTTC. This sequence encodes CASSLVPAAVGEQYF.

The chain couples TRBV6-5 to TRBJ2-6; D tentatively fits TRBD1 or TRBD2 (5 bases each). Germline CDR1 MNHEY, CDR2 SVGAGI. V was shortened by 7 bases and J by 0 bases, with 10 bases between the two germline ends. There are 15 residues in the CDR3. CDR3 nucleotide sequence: TGTGCCAGCAAGGGACGGGGCTCTGGGGCCAACGTCCTGACTTTC. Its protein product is CASKGRGSGANVLTF.

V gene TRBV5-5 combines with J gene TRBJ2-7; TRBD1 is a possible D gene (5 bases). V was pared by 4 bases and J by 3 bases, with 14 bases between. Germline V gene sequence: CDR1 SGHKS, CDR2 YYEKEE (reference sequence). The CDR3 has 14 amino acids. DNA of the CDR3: TGTGCCAGCAGCGGAACAGGTTCGAACTACGAGCAGTACTTC. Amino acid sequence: CASSGTGSNYEQYF.

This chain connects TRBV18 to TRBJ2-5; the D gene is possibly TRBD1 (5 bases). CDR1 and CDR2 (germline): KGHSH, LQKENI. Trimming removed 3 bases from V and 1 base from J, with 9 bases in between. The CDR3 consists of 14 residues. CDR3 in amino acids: CASSPLDSQETQYF. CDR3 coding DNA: TGTGCCAGCTCACCCTTAGACAGCCAAGAGACCCAGTACTTC.

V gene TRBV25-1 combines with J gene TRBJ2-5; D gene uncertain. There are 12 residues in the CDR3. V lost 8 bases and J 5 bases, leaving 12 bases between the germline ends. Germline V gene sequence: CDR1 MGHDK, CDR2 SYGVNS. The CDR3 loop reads CASGLRSETQYF. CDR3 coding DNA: TGTGCCAGCGGGTTGAGGTCGGAGACCCAGTACTTC.